One sample yielded the 32 T cell receptor beta chains listed below, sequenced in a study of early stage breast cancer tumors. The repertoire was sequenced with immunoSEQ multiplex PCR; TCRdb's copy has only in-frame clones and lacks some. This table has roughly 30,000 clones, 74% appearing once. What was sequenced was blood. These TCRs come from a person between 35 and 49 years old with breast cancer.

The chain is built from TRBV6-5 and TRBJ1-2; D is perhaps TRBD1 (5 bases). From germline, CDR1 is MNHEY and CDR2 SVGAGI. The CDR3 loop spans 12 amino acids. The V and J ends lost 4 bases and 8 bases respectively, with 11 bases between them. CDR3 coding DNA: TGTGCCAGCAGTTTTCGGAGGGGCGGCTACACCTTC. It specifies CASSFRRGGYTF.

The chain is built from TRBV6-1 and TRBJ2-2, with D uncertain. Germline V lookup: CDR1 MNHNS, CDR2 SASEGT. The CDR3 loop spans 15 amino acids. Trimming stripped 4 bases from V and 6 bases from J, with 15 bases between. The CDR3 reads CASSGVMGIPGELFF. The DNA of the CDR3 is TGTGCCAGCAGTGGGGTGATGGGAATCCCCGGGGAGCTGTTTTTT.

The chain has TRBV2 and TRBJ1-2; the D gene is possibly TRBD1 (6 bases). The CDR3 is made up of 14 amino acids. Germline V gene sequence: CDR1 SNHLY, CDR2 FYNNEI. The ends were cut back, 6 bases at V and 3 bases at J, with 14 bases in the middle. The CDR3, as DNA: TGTGCCAGCAGGAAGGGGGTTGGAGACTATGGCTACACCTTC. Its protein product is CASRKGVGDYGYTF.

The genes are TRBV5-6 and TRBJ2-7; the D gene could be TRBD1 or TRBD2 (5 bases each). The CDR3 extends over 13 amino acids. CDR1 and CDR2 from the germline V gene are SGHDT and YYEEEE. V was cut by 6 bases and J by 5 bases, with 15 bases left in between. DNA of the CDR3: TGTGCCAGCAAGGGGAGAAGGCTCAACGAGCAGTACTTC. It is translated as CASKGRRLNEQYF.

J is TRBJ1-2 and V is TRBV6-6; 8 nucleotides line up with TRBD1. The J segment lost 7 bases and the V segment lost 6 bases, leaving 10 bases of the junction unmatched. CDR1 is MNHNY, CDR2 SVGAGI, per germline (reference sequence). CDR3 length: 14 residues. This CDR3 reads CASSTEAGGVGYTF. Written as DNA, the CDR3 is TGTGCCAGCAGCACGGAGGCAGGGGGCGTTGGCTACACCTTC.

The table lists this clone with a count of one. This rearrangement joins TRBV7-2 to TRBJ2-3, with 8 bases identical to TRBD2. The CDR3 loop spans 16 amino acids. Germline assignment: CDR1 SGHTA and CDR2 FQGNSA. V shed 4 bases and J 2 bases; nucleotides not matched to a gene: 8. The CDR3 protein is CASSWVAGRPTDTQYF. The CDR3 DNA follows: TGTGCCAGCAGCTGGGTAGCGGGGAGACCCACAGATACGCAGTATTTT.

The V gene is TRBV19, the J gene TRBJ1-3; D is ambiguous. V shed 2 bases and J shed 0 bases, with 8 bases lying between them. CDR3 length: 15 residues. Germline CDR1 is LNHDA and CDR2 is SQIVND (reference sequence). The CDR3 reads CASSIQGDSGNTIYF. The CDR3 nucleotides read TGTGCCAGTAGTATACAAGGCGACTCTGGAAACACCATATATTTT.

This clone turned up a few times. The rearrangement joins TRBV7-9 to TRBJ1-5, with D uncertain. Per the germline V gene, CDR1 is SEHNR and CDR2 is FQNEAQ (reference sequence). V was pared by 0 bases and J by 7 bases, with 4 bases between. This CDR3 region has 12 residues. CDR3 sequence reads: CASSLAYQPQHF. DNA of the CDR3: TGTGCCAGCAGCTTAGCGTACCAGCCCCAGCATTTT.

Written as DNA, the CDR3 is TGCGCCAGCAAAAGGACCCAGAACACCGGGGAGCTGTTTTTT. Its protein is CASKRTQNTGELFF. The chain links TRBV10-2 to TRBJ2-2, with D hard to call. This CDR3 comprises 14 residues. CDR1 is WSHSY and CDR2 is SAAADI in the germline V gene. The V end lost 7 bases, the J end lost 1 base, and 10 bases lay between the germline ends.

V gene TRBV11-2 combines with J gene TRBJ2-3, with D possibly TRBD2 on 6 matching bases. CDR1 and CDR2 from the germline V gene are SGHAT and FQNNGV. The CDR3 is 15 amino acids. V was shortened by 3 bases and J by 6 bases, with 16 bases between the two germline ends. The CDR3 spells CASSLGGTPSDTQYF. For the CDR3, the DNA is TGTGCCAGCAGCTTGGGGGGAACCCCTTCGGATACGCAGTATTTT.

V gene TRBV7-6 combines with J gene TRBJ2-1; TRBD2 agrees at 7 bases. Germline CDR1 and CDR2: SGHVS and FNYEAQ. V lost 3 bases and J lost 1; bases outside the gene matches: 6. The CDR3 runs 16 residues. CDR3 region: CASSLTSGASYNEQFF. In DNA, the CDR3 is TGTGCCAGCAGCTTGACAAGCGGGGCGTCCTACAATGAGCAGTTCTTC.

The V call is TRBV30, the J call TRBJ1-1, with 8 bases matching TRBD1. The CDR3 consists of 16 residues. V shed 3 bases, J shed 1 base, and the junction held 10 bases outside the gene matches. Looked up from germline, CDR1 is GTSNPN and CDR2 is SVGIG (reference sequence). The CDR3 protein is CAWSSRGQEENTEAFF. CDR3 bases: TGTGCCTGGAGCAGCCGGGGACAGGAGGAGAACACTGAAGCTTTCTTT.

The table lists this clone with a few counts. The chain is built from TRBV4-3 and TRBJ2-4; D is unclear. Germline CDR1 reads LGHNA; CDR2 reads YSLEER. The CDR3 contains 16 residues. The germline V and J ends were trimmed by 0 bases and 2 bases, with 11 bases remaining between them. The CDR3 protein is CASSQDSARSKNIQYF. The CDR3 DNA reads as TGCGCCAGCAGCCAAGATTCGGCGCGGTCCAAAAACATTCAGTACTTC.

V usage is TRBV25-1 and J usage is TRBJ2-7, with a weak D call TRBD1 (6 bases). CDR1 is MGHDK, CDR2 SYGVNS, per germline. The CDR3 has 13 amino acids. V lost 6 bases to trimming and J lost 6 bases, with 15 bases between them. For the CDR3, the DNA is TGTGCCAGCAGGGAGGACAGTTTAGGCGAGCAGTACTTC. Encoded protein: CASREDSLGEQYF.

This clone occurred a few times. The gene calls are TRBV19 and TRBJ1-2, with a tentative D call TRBD1 (5 bases). Trimming shortened V by 9 bases and J by 5 bases, and 13 bases separated the two germline ends. This CDR3 contains 12 residues. Germline V gene lookup returns CDR1 LNHDA and CDR2 SQIVND (reference sequence). The DNA of the CDR3 is TGTGCCAGCCGGGACTACAGTTATGGCTACACCTTC. Encoded protein: CASRDYSYGYTF. The full variable domain, its missing parts supplied by reference TRBV19 and TRBJ1-2, is DGGITQSPKYLFRKEGQNVTLSCEQNLNHDAMYWYRQDPGQGLRLIYYSQIVNDFQKGDIAEGYSVSREKKESFPLTVTSAQKNPTAFYLCASRDYSYGYTFGSGTRLTVV.

The rearrangement joins TRBV5-1 to TRBJ1-3; 7 bases line up with TRBD1. The J segment lost 3 bases and the V segment lost 4 bases, leaving 4 bases of the junction unmatched. CDR1 and CDR2 from the germline V gene are SGHRS and YFSETQ. This CDR3 comprises 14 residues. The CDR3 coding sequence is TGCGCCAGCAGCGGGGACAGCGATGGAAACACCATATATTTT. As protein: CASSGDSDGNTIYF.

The chain joins TRBV27 to TRBJ2-3, with TRBD2 identical over 10 bases. Germline lookup yields CDR1 MNHEY and CDR2 SMNVEV (reference sequence). This CDR3 spans 16 amino acids. Unmatched junction bases numbered 12, after V lost 8 bases and J lost 4 bases. The CDR3 sequence: CASWTSGSSTADTQYF. The CDR3 DNA reads as TGTGCCAGCTGGACTAGCGGATCTTCTACGGCAGATACGCAGTATTTT.

The chain joins TRBV7-9 to TRBJ1-1, with 7 bases aligning to TRBD1. The V gene end was trimmed by 5 bases and the J gene end by 3 bases; junction bases not matched to a gene: 6. Germline V CDR1 and CDR2: SEHNR, FQNEAQ (reference sequence). The CDR3 totals 14 residues. The CDR3 DNA follows: TGTGCCAGCAGCCGAAGACAGGGACACACTGAAGCTTTCTTT. Translation gives CASSRRQGHTEAFF.

The chain combines TRBV5-6 with TRBJ2-3; 10 bases line up with TRBD2. The germline V gene has CDR1 SGHDT and CDR2 YYEEEE. J gave up 5 bases and V 2 bases, and 5 bases lay outside the gene matches. The CDR3 runs to 15 residues. In DNA, the CDR3 is TGTGCCAGCAGCTTAACTAGCGGGATAAGAGATACGCAGTATTTT. Translated: CASSLTSGIRDTQYF.

This chain connects TRBV19 to TRBJ1-2; TRBD1 matches at 7 bases. CDR3 size: 14 residues. The germline gives CDR1 LNHDA, CDR2 SQIVND (reference sequence). Germline trimming cut 7 bases from V and 8 bases from J; bases unmatched to any gene: 13. This CDR3 is CASKGGNHRGGYTF. The CDR3 bases are TGTGCCAGTAAGGGGGGCAACCACAGGGGCGGCTACACCTTC.

The rearrangement uses TRBV6-5 and TRBJ2-1, with 10 bases fitting TRBD2. V lost 4 bases and J lost 4; bases outside the gene matches: 7. The CDR3 length is 16 residues. CDR1 MNHEY and CDR2 SVGAGI come from the germline V gene. CDR3 DNA sequence: TGTGCCAGCAGTTCCGTAGCGGGAGGCGGGTACAATGAGCAGTTCTTC. Its protein is CASSSVAGGGYNEQFF.

The J gene is TRBJ2-3, the V gene TRBV7-9; TRBD2 aligns across 12 bases. The CDR3 contains 16 residues. The V segment lost 1 base and the J segment 3 bases; nucleotides outside the gene matches: 2. Germline values: CDR1 SEHNR, CDR2 FQNEAQ (reference sequence). This chain's CDR3 is CASSLGLAGATDTQYF. CDR3 DNA sequence: TGTGCCAGCAGCTTAGGACTAGCGGGAGCTACAGATACGCAGTATTTT.

The gene calls are TRBV7-2 and TRBJ2-3; 9 nucleotides match TRBD2. This CDR3 is built from 14 residues. The V segment lost 7 bases and the J segment 2 bases; nucleotides outside the gene matches: 4. Germline V CDR1 and CDR2: SGHTA, FQGNSA. CDR3 region: CASMREGFTDTQYF. CDR3 DNA sequence: TGTGCCAGCATGCGGGAGGGCTTCACAGATACGCAGTATTTT.

The J gene is TRBJ2-1, the V gene TRBV30; TRBD2 aligns across 10 bases. CDR1 and CDR2 from the germline V gene are GTSNPN and SVGIG (reference sequence). J lost 6 bases, V lost 1 base, and 6 bases had no gene match. This CDR3 spans 15 amino acids. The CDR3 loop is CAWSGLAGFSNEQFF. In nucleotides, the CDR3 is TGTGCCTGGAGTGGACTAGCGGGTTTCTCCAATGAGCAGTTCTTC.

This clone was counted between two and nine times. V usage is TRBV2 and J usage is TRBJ2-7, with 7 bases aligning to TRBD2. The CDR3 length is 12 residues. V trimming: 5 bases; J trimming: 6 bases; junction bases outside the gene matches: 4. Germline CDR1 and CDR2: SNHLY and FYNNEI. DNA for the CDR3: TGTGCCAGCAGTAGGGCGGGGGTCGAGCAGTACTTC. Protein product: CASSRAGVEQYF.

This sequence joins TRBV5-5 and TRBJ2-1; D is undetermined. The CDR3 covers 17 residues. The germline V gene has CDR1 SGHKS and CDR2 YYEKEE (reference sequence). V was cut by 4 bases and J by 6 bases, with 23 bases left in between. The CDR3 loop reads CASSPRARLGSGNEQFF. CDR3 nucleotide sequence: TGTGCCAGCAGCCCCCGGGCGCGTTTAGGATCGGGCAATGAGCAGTTCTTC.

The rearrangement uses TRBV7-9 and TRBJ2-7; D is possibly TRBD1 or TRBD2 (5 bases each). The CDR3 consists of 15 residues. Deletions cut 1 base from V and 5 bases from J, with 15 bases between. CDR1 and CDR2 from the germline V gene are SEHNR and FQNEAQ (reference sequence). The CDR3 DNA follows: TGTGCCAGCAGCTTAGATGGTGGGGGTGGCGACGAGCAGTACTTC. It codes for CASSLDGGGGDEQYF.

This clone appeared once. CDR3 DNA sequence: TGTGCCAGCAGGGTTACGGGACAGGGGGCAGGTGAGCAGTACTTC. Its protein product is CASRVTGQGAGEQYF. The gene calls are TRBV28 and TRBJ2-7, with 12 bases aligning to TRBD1. V shed 6 bases and J 7 bases; nucleotides not matched to a gene: 10. The germline CDR1 and CDR2 sequences are MDHEN and SYDVKM. The CDR3 runs 15 residues. Drawing the rest from reference TRBV28 and TRBJ2-7, the complete variable domain is DVKVTQSSRYLVKRTGEKVFLECVQDMDHENMFWYRQDPGLGLRLIYFSYDVKMKEKGDIPEGYSVSREKKERFSLILESASTNQTSMYLCASRVTGQGAGEQYFGPGTRLTVT.

The chain couples TRBV7-8 to TRBJ1-2, with 10 bases lining up with TRBD1. Germline assignment: CDR1 SGHVS and CDR2 FQNEAQ. The CDR3 has 13 residues. The V and J ends lost 6 bases and 3 bases, in that order; junction bases with no gene match: 1. As DNA, the CDR3 is TGTGCCAGCAGGGGGACAGGGGACTATGGCTACACCTTC. The encoded protein is CASRGTGDYGYTF.

The V and J genes are TRBV5-1 and TRBJ2-1; maybe TRBD2 (6 bases). The CDR3 contains 13 residues. V lost 7 bases, J lost 6 bases, and 14 bases lay in between. CDR1 and CDR2 from the germline V gene are SGHRS and YFSETQ. In nucleotides, the CDR3 is TGCGCCAGCGCCCCGCCGGGAGCCAATGAGCAGTTCTTC. It codes for CASAPPGANEQFF.

V is TRBV7-3 and J is TRBJ2-1; tentative D call: TRBD2 (5 bases). Germline CDR1 and CDR2: SGHTA and FQGTGA. This CDR3 has 14 amino acids. Trimming cost V 0 bases and J 10 bases, with 13 bases left between them. In DNA form, the CDR3 reads TGTGCCAGCAGCTTAACGGGGAGCAGTACGGAGCAGTTCTTC. It encodes CASSLTGSSTEQFF.

In its sample, this clone was seen a few times. This chain connects TRBV7-2 to TRBJ2-7; D not certain. V was cut by 0 bases and J by 5 bases, with 11 bases left in between. In germline, CDR1 is SGHTA, CDR2 FQGNSA. The CDR3 is made up of 14 amino acids. The CDR3 spells CASSLAPRSDEQYF. CDR3 coding DNA: TGTGCCAGCAGCTTAGCCCCCAGGTCTGACGAGCAGTACTTC.